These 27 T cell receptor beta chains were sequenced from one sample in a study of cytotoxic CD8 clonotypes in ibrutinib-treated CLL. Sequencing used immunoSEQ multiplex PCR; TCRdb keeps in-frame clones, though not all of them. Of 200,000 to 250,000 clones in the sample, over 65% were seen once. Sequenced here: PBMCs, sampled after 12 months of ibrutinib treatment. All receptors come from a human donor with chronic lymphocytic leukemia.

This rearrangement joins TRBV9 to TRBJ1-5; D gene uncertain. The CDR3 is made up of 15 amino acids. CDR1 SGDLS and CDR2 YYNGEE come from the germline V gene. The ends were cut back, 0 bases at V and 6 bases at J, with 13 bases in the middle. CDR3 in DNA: TGTGCCAGCAGCGTAGAGTGGGGTATAGGTCAGCCCCAGCATTTT. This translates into CASSVEWGIGQPQHF.

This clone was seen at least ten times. CDR3 bases: TGTGCCAGCCATAATACCGGGACAGGGAACACTGAAGCTTTCTTT. Translated: CASHNTGTGNTEAFF. J is TRBJ1-1 and V is TRBV6-1; 8 bases fit TRBD1. Germline lookup yields CDR1 MNHNS and CDR2 SASEGT. This CDR3 has 15 residues. Germline trimming cut 8 bases from V and 1 base from J; bases unmatched to any gene: 9.

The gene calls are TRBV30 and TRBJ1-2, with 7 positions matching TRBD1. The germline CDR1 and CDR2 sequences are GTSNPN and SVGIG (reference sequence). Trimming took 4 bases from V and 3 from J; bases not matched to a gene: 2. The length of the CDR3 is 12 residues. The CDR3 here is CAWNQGDYGYTF. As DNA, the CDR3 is TGTGCCTGGAACCAGGGGGACTATGGCTACACCTTC. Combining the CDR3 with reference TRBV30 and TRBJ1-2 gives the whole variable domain SQTIHQWPATLVQPVGSPLSLECTVEGTSNPNLYWYRQAAGRGLQLLFYSVGIGQISSEVPQNLSASRPQDRQFILSSKKLLLSDSGFYLCAWNQGDYGYTFGSGTRLTVV.

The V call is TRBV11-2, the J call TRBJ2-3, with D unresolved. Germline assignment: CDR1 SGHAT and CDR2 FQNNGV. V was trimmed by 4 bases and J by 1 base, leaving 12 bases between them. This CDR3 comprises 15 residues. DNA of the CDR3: TGTGCCAGCAGCTCAAGTGGCCAACGCACAGATACGCAGTATTTT. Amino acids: CASSSSGQRTDTQYF.

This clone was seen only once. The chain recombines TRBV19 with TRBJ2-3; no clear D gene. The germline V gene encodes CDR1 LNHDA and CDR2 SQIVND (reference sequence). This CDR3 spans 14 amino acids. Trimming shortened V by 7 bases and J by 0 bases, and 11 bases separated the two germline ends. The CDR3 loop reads CASTPRFSTDTQYF. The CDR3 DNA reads TGTGCCAGTACCCCTCGTTTTAGCACAGATACGCAGTATTTT.

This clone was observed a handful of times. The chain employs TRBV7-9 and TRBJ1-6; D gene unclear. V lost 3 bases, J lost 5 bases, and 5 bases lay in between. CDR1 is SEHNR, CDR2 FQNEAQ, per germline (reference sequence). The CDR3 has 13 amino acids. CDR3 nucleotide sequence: TGTGCCAGCAGCTTGGGCGATAATTCACCCCTCCACTTT. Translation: CASSLGDNSPLHF.

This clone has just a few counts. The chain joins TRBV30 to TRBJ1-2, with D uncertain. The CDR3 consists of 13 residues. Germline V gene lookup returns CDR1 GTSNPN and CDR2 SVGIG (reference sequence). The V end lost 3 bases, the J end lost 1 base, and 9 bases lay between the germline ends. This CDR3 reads CAWSRASNYGYTF. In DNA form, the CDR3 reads TGTGCCTGGAGCCGGGCCAGTAACTATGGCTACACCTTC.

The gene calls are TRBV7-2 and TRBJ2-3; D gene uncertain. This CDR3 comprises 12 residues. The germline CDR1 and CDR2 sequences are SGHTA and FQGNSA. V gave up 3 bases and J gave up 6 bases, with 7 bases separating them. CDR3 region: CASSFFPDTQYF. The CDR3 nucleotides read TGTGCCAGCAGCTTTTTTCCCGATACGCAGTATTTT.

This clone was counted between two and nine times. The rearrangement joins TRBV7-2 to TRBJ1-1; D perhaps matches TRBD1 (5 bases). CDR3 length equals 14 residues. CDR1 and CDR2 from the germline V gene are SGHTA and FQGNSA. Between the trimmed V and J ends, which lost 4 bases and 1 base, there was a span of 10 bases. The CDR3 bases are TGTGCCAGCAGCTCCACTGGGGGGAACACTGAAGCTTTCTTT. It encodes CASSSTGGNTEAFF. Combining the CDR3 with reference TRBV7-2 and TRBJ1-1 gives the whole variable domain GAGVSQSPSNKVTEKGKDVELRCDPISGHTALYWYRQSLGQGLEFLIYFQGNSAPDKSGLPSDRFSAERTGGSVSTLTIQRTQQEDSAVYLCASSSTGGNTEAFFGQGTRLTVV.

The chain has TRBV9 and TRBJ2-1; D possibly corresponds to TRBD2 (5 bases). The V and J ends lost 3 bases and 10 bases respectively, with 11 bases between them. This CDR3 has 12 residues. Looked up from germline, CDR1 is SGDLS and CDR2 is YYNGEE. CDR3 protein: CASSALWEEQFF. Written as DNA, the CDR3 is TGTGCCAGCAGCGCCCTTTGGGAGGAGCAGTTCTTC.

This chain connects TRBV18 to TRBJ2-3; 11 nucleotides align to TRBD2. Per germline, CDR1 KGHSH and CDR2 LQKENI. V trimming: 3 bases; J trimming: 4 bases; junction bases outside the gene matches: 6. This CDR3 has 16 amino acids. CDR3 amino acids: CASSPLAGGIADTQYF. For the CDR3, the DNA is TGTGCCAGCTCACCCCTAGCGGGGGGAATCGCAGATACGCAGTATTTT.

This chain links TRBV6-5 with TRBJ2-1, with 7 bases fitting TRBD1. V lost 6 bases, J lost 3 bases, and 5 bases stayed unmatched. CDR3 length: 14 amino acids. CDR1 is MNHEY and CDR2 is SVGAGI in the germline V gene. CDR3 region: CASRPQGNYNEQFF. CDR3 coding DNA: TGTGCCAGCAGACCACAGGGGAACTACAATGAGCAGTTCTTC.

The CDR3 region has the DNA TGTGCCAGCAGCCGTGAAGGGGGCGCCTTGGGCACAGATACGCAGTATTTT. This translates into CASSREGGALGTDTQYF. The gene calls are TRBV9 and TRBJ2-3, with 7 bases fitting TRBD1. This CDR3 is built from 17 residues. Germline lookup yields CDR1 SGDLS and CDR2 YYNGEE. Unmatched junction bases numbered 12, after V lost 4 bases and J lost 1 base.

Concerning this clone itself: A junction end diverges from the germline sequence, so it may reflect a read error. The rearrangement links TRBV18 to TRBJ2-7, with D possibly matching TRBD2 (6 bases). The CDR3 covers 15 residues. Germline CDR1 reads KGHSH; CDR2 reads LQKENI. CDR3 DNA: TGTGCCAGCTCACGGGGTACGGGAGCTTCCTTCGAGCAGTACTTC. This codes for CASSRGTGASFEQYF.

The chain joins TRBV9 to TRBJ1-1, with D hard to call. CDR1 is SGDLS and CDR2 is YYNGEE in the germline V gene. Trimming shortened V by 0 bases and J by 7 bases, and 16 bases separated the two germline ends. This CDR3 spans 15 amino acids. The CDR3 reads CASSVDVGNKFEAFF. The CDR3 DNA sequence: TGTGCCAGCAGCGTAGATGTGGGGAACAAATTTGAAGCTTTCTTT.

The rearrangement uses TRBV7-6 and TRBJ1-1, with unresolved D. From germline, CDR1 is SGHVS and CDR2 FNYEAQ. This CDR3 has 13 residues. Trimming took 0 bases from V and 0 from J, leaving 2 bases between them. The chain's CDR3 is CASSLAMNTEAFF. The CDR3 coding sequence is TGTGCCAGCAGCTTAGCCATGAACACTGAAGCTTTCTTT.

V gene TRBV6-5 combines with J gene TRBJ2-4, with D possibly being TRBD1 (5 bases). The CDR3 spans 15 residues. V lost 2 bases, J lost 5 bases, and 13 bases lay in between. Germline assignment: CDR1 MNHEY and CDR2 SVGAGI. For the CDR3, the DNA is TGTGCCAGCAGTTACGGACCAGGGCTCCAAAACATTCAGTACTTC. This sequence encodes CASSYGPGLQNIQYF.

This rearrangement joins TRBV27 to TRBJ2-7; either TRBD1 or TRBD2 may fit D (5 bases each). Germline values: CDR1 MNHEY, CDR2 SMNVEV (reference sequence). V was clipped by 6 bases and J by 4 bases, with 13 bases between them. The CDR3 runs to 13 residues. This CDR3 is CASSLRGVYEQYF. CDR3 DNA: TGTGCCAGCAGCCTACGAGGGGTTTACGAGCAGTACTTC.

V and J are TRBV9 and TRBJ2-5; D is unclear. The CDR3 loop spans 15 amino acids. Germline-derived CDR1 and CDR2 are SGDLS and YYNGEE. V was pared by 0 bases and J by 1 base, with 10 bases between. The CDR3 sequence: CASSVATTLQETQYF. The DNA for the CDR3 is TGTGCCAGCAGCGTAGCTACGACTCTCCAAGAGACCCAGTACTTC. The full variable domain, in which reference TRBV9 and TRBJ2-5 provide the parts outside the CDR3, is DSGVTQTPKHLITATGQRVTLRCSPRSGDLSVYWYQQSLDQGLQFLIQYYNGEERAKGNILERFSAQQFPDLHSELNLSSLELGDSALYFCASSVATTLQETQYFGPGTRLLVL.

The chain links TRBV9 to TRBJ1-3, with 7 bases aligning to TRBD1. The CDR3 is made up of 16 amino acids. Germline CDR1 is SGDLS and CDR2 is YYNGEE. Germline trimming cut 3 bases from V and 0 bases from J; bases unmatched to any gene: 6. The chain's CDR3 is CASSAGTGASGNTIYF. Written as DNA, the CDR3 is TGTGCCAGCAGCGCAGGAACAGGGGCCTCTGGAAACACCATATATTTT.

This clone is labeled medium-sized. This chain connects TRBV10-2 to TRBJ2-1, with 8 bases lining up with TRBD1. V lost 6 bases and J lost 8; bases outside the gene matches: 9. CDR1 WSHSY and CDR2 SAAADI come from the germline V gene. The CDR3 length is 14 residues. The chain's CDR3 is CASRTGTGGDEQFF. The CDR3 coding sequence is TGCGCCAGCAGGACCGGGACAGGAGGAGATGAGCAGTTCTTC.

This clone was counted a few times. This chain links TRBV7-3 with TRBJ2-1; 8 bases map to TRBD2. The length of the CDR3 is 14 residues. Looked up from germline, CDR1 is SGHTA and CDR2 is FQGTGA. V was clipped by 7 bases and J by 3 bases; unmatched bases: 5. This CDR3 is CASTTGRGYNEQFF. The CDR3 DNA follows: TGTGCCAGCACCACCGGGAGGGGCTACAATGAGCAGTTCTTC. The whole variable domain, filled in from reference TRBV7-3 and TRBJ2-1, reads GAGVSQTPSNKVTEKGKYVELRCDPISGHTALYWYRQSLGQGPEFLIYFQGTGAADDSGLPNDRFFAVRPEGSVSTLKIQRTERGDSAVYLCASTTGRGYNEQFFGPGTRLTVL.

The CDR3 DNA reads TGCAGCGTTGTAACCGGGGGGGTCTACAATGAGCAGTTCTTC. This encodes CSVVTGGVYNEQFF. The chain links TRBV29-1 to TRBJ2-1, with 8 bases aligning to TRBD2. This CDR3 contains 14 residues. Germline V lookup: CDR1 SQVTM, CDR2 ANQGSEA. V was pared by 4 bases and J by 3 bases, with 5 bases of the junction left unmatched.

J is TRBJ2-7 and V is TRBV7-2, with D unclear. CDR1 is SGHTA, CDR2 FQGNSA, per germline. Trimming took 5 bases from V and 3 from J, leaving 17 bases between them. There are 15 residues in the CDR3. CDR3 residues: CASSLELSMGYEQYF. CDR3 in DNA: TGTGCCAGCAGCCTCGAACTTTCAATGGGCTACGAGCAGTACTTC.

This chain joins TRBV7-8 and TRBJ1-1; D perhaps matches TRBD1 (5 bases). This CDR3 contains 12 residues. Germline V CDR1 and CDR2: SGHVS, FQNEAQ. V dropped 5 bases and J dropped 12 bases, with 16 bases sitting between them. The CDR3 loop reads CASSPSGGGSFF. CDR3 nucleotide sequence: TGTGCCAGCAGCCCGTCCGGGGGGGGATCTTTCTTT.

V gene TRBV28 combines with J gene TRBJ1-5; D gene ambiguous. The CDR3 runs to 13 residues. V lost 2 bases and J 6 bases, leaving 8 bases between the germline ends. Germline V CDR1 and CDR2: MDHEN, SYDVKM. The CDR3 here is CASSLIVGQPQHF. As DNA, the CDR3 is TGTGCCAGCAGTTTAATAGTCGGTCAGCCCCAGCATTTT.

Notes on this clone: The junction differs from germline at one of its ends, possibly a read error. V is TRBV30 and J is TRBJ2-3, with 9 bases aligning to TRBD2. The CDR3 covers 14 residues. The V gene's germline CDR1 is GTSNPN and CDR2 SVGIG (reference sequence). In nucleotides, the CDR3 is TGTGCCTGGCGTTCAGCGGGGGGCACATATACGCAGTATTTT. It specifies CAWRSAGGTYTQYF.